This TCR beta chain was retrieved from a study of blood T cell repertoires in COVID-19. Turning to the study itself: T cells, B-cell-depleted T cells, or PBMCs provided the cDNA or gDNA that served as material.

Trimming removed 5 bases at V and 8 bases at J, with 10 bases between. The CDR3 sequence is 11 residues long. The germline V gene has CDR1 DFQATT and CDR2 SNEGSKA (reference sequence). Authors' data handling: How many nucleated cells were present was estimated from reference gene primer amplification. The method was immunoSEQ multiplex PCR; TCRdb's version includes in-frame clones alone and lacks a portion of them. That table furnishes V, J and clone size, whereas the DNA furnished D and trimming. This table holds fewer than 250,000 clones, 70% to 90% found once. This TCR was sampled from a man aged 50-60 years with acute or convalescent COVID-19. What was sequenced was peripheral blood. The rearrangement links TRBV20-1 to TRBJ2-1; D unclear. In DNA form, the CDR3 reads TGCAGTGCTCCCGAGGTGGATGAGCAGTTCTTC. Translation: CSAPEVDEQFF.